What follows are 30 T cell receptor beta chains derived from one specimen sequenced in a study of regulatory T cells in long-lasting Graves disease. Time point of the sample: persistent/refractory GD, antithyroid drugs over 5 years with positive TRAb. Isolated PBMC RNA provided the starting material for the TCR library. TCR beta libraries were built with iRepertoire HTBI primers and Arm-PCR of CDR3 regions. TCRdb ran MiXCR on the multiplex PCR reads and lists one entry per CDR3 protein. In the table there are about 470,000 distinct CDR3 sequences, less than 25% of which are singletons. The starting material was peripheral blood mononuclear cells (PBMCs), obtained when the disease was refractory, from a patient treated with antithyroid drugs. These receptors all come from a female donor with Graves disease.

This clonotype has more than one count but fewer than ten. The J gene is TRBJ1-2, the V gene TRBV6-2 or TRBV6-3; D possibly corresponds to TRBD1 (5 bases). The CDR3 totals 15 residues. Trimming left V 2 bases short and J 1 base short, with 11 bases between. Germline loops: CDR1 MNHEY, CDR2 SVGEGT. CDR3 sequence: CASSYAGGSNYGYTF. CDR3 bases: TGTGCCAGCAGTTACGCTGGGGGAAGTAACTATGGCTACACCTTC.

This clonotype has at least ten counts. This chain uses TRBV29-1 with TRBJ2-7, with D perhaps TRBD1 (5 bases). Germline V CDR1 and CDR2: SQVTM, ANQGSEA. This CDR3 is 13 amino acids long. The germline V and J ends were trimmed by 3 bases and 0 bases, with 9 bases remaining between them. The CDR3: CSVDGASSYEQYF. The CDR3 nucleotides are TGCAGCGTTGATGGGGCGTCCTCCTACGAGCAGTACTTC.

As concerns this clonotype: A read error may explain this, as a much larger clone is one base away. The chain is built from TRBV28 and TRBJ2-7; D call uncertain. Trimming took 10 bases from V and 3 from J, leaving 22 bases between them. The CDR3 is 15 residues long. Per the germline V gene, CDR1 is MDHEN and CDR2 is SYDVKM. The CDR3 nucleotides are TGTGCCAACAGCCCCACGCCGGGTCTTCACTACGAGCAGTACTTC. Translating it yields CANSPTPGLHYEQYF.

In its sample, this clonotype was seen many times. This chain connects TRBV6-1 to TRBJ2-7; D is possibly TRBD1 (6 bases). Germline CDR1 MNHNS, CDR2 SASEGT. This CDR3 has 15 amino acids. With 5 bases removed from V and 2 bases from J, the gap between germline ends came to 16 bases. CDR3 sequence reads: CASSPSRGRTYEQYF. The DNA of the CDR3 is TGTGCCAGCAGTCCCTCTAGGGGGAGAACCTACGAGCAGTACTTC.

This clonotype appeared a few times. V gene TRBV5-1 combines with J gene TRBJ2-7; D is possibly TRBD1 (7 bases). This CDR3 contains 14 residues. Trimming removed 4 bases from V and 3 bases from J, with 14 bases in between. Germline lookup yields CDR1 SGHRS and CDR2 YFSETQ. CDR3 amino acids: CASSPRDSFYEQYF. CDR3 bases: TGCGCCAGCAGCCCGCGGGACAGCTTCTACGAGCAGTACTTC.

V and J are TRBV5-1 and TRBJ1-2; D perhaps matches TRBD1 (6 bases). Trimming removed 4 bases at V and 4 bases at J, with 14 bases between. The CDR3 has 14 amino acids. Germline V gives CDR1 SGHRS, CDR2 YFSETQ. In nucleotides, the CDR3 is TGCGCCAGCAGCCTGGCAGGGGATGTCTATGGCTACACCTTC. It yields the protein CASSLAGDVYGYTF. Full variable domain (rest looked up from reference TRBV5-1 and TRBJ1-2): KAGVTQTPRYLIKTRGQQVTLSCSPISGHRSVSWYQQTPGQGLQFLFEYFSETQRNKGNFPGRFSGRQFSNSRSEMNVSTLELGDSALYLCASSLAGDVYGYTFGSGTRLTVV.

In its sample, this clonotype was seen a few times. CDR3 region: CASSYSIGAGQGTGELFF. The CDR3 region has the DNA TGTGCCAGCAGTTACTCGATAGGGGCGGGACAGGGCACCGGGGAGCTGTTTTTT. The chain employs TRBV6-5 and TRBJ2-2, with TRBD1 matching 9 bases. CDR1 and CDR2 from the germline V gene are MNHEY and SVGAGI. The CDR3 is 18 residues long. Unmatched junction bases numbered 9, after V lost 0 bases and J lost 4 bases.

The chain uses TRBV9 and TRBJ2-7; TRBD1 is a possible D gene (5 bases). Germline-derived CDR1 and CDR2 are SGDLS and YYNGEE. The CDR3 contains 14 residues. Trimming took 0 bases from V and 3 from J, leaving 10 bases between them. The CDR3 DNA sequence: TGTGCCAGCAGCGTAGTGGACACGAACTACGAGCAGTACTTC. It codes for CASSVVDTNYEQYF.

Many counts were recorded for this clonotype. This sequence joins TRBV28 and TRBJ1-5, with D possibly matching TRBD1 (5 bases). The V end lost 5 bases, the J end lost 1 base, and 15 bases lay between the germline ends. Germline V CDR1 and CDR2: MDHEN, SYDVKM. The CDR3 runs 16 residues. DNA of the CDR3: TGTGCCAGCAGTGAAGGAACAGGAATAAGCAATCAGCCCCAGCATTTT. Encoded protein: CASSEGTGISNQPQHF. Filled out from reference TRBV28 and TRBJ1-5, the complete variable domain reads DVKVTQSSRYLVKRTGEKVFLECVQDMDHENMFWYRQDPGLGLRLIYFSYDVKMKEKGDIPEGYSVSREKKERFSLILESASTNQTSMYLCASSEGTGISNQPQHFGDGTRLSIL.

The CDR3 is CASSYLHPYEQYF. In DNA form, the CDR3 reads TGTGCCAGCAGTTATCTTCATCCCTACGAGCAGTACTTC. The V call is TRBV6-4, the J call TRBJ2-7; D unresolved. V was cut by 5 bases and J by 2 bases, with 10 bases left in between. There are 13 residues in the CDR3. The germline V gene encodes CDR1 MRHNA and CDR2 SNTAGT.

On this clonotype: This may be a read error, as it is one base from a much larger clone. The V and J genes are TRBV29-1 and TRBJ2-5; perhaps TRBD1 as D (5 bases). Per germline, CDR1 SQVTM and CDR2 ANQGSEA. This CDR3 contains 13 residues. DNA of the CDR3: TGCAGCGTCCCGGACAATGGGGTTGAGGCCCAGTGCTTC. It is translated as CSVPDNGVEAQCF.

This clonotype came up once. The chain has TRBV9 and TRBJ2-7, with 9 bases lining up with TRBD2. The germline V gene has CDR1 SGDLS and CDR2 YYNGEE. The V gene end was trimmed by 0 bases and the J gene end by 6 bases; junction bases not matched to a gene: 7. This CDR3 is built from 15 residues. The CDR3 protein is CASSVGGGRGLEQYV. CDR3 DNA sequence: TGTGCCAGCAGCGTAGGTGGCGGGAGGGGGCTCGAGCAGTACGTC.

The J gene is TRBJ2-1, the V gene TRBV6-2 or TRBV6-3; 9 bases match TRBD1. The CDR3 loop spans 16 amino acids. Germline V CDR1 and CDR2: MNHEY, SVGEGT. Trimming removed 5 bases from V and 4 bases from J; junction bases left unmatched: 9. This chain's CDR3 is CASSETDRGFYNEQFF. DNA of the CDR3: TGTGCCAGCAGTGAAACTGACAGGGGGTTTTACAATGAGCAGTTCTTC.

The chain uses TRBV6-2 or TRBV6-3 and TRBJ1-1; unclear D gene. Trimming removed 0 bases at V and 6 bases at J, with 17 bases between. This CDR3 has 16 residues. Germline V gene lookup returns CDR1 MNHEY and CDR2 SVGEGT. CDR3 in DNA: TGTGCCAGCAGTTACTCAACGGCACCGGGGAATGCTGAAGCTTTCTTT. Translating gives CASSYSTAPGNAEAFF.

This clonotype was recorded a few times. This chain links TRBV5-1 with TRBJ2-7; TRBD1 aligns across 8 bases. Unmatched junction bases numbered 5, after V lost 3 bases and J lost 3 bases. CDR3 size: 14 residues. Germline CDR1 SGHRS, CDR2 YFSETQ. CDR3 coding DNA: TGCGCCAGCAGCTCGACAGGGGTCAACTACGAGCAGTACTTC. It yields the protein CASSSTGVNYEQYF.

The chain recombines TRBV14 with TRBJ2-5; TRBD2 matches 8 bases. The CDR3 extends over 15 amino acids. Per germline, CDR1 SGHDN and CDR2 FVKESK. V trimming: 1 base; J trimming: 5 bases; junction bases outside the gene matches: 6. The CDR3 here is CASSQGTSWRETQYF. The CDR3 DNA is TGTGCCAGCAGCCAAGGGACTAGCTGGCGGGAGACCCAGTACTTC. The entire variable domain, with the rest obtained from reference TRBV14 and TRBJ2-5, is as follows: EAGVTQFPSHSVIEKGQTVTLRCDPISGHDNLYWYRRVMGKEIKFLLHFVKESKQDESGMPNNRFLAERTGGTYSTLKVQPAELEDSGVYFCASSQGTSWRETQYFGPGTRLLVL.

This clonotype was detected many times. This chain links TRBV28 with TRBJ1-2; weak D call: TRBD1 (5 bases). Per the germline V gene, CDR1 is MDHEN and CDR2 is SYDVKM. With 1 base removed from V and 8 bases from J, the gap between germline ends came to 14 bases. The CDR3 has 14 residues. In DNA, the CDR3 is TGTGCCAGCAGTTTATTGAGGGGTCTCGAGGGCTACACCTTC. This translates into CASSLLRGLEGYTF.

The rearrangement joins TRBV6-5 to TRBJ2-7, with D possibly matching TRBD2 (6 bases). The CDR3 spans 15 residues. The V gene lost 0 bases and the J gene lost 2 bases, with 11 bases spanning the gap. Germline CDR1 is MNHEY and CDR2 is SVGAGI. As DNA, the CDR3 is TGTGCCAGCAGTTACTCTGGGGACTTAGCCTACGAGCAGTACTTC. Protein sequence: CASSYSGDLAYEQYF.

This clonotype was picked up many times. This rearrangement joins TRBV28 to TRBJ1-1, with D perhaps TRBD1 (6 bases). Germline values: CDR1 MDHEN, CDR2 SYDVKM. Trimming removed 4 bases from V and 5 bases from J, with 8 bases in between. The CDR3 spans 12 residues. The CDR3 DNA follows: TGTGCCAGCAGTTCAGGGGTGACTGAAGCTTTCTTT. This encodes CASSSGVTEAFF.

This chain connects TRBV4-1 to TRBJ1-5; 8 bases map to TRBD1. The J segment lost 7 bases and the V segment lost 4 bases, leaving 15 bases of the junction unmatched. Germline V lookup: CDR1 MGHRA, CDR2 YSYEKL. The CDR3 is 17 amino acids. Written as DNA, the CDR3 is TGCGCCAGCAGCCCTTCCAAAGTAGCAGGGGGCGGACAGCCCCAGCATTTT. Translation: CASSPSKVAGGGQPQHF.

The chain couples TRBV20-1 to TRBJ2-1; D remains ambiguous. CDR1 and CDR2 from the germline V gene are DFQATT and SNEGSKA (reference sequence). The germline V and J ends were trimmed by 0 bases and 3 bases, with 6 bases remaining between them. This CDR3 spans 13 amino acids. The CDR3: CSARDRNYNEQFF. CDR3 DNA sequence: TGCAGTGCTAGAGATCGGAACTACAATGAGCAGTTCTTC.

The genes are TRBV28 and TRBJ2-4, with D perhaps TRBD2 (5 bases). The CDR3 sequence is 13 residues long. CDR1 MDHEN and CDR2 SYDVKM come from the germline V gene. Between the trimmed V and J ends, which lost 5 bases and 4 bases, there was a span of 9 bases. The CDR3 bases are TGTGCCAGCAGTACCGGACTGAAAAACATTCAGTACTTC. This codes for CASSTGLKNIQYF.

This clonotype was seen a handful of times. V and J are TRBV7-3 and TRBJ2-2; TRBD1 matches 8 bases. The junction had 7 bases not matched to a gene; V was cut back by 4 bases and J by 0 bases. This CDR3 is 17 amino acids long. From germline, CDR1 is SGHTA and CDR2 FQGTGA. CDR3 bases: TGTGCCAGCAGCTCATCCCCGGGACAGGCGAACACCGGGGAGCTGTTTTTT. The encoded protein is CASSSSPGQANTGELFF.

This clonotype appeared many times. CDR3 sequence: CASSPPLSGAQETQYF. Written as DNA, the CDR3 is TGTGCCAGCAGTCCCCCCTTGAGCGGGGCCCAAGAGACCCAGTACTTC. The J gene is TRBJ2-5, the V gene TRBV6-1; the match to TRBD2 covers 7 bases. CDR1 is MNHNS and CDR2 is SASEGT in the germline V gene. V gave up 5 bases and J gave up 1 base; unmatched junction bases: 10. This CDR3 region has 16 residues.

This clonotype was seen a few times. This chain's CDR3 is CASSEIGPPLYGYTF. The CDR3 DNA reads as TGTGCCAGCAGTGAAATCGGGCCCCCTCTATATGGCTACACCTTC. This chain joins TRBV2 and TRBJ1-2; unclear D gene. Between the trimmed V and J ends, which lost 2 bases and 5 bases, there was a span of 15 bases. CDR3 length equals 15 residues. Germline V gene sequence: CDR1 SNHLY, CDR2 FYNNEI. Using reference TRBV2 and TRBJ1-2 for the parts outside the CDR3, the full variable domain is EPEVTQTPSHQVTQMGQEVILRCVPISNHLYFYWYRQILGQKVEFLVSFYNNEISEKSEIFDDQFSVERPDGSNFTLKIRSTKLEDSAMYFCASSEIGPPLYGYTFGSGTRLTVV.

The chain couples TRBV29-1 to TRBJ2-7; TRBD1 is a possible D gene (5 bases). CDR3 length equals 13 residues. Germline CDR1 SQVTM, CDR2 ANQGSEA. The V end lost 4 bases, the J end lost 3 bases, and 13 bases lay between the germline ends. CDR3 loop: CSVVGDSFYEQYF. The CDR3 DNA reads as TGCAGCGTTGTGGGTGACAGTTTCTACGAGCAGTACTTC.

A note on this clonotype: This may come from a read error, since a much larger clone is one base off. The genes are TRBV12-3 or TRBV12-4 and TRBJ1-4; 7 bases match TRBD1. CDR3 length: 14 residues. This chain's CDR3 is CAISVGPTGEKPFF. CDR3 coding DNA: TGTGCCATCAGTGTTGGCCCCACAGGGGAAAAACCGTTTTTT.

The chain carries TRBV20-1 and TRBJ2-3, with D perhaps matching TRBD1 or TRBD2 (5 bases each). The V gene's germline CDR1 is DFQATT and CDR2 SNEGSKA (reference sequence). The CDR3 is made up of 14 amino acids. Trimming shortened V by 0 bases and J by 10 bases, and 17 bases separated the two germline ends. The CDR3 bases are TGCAGTGCTAGAGAACCGGGACCAAATCAGGCGCAGTATTTT. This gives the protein CSAREPGPNQAQYF.

As DNA, the CDR3 is TGTGCCAGCAGCTTAGGCGTTAGCGGTTACAATGAGCAGTTCTTC. It specifies CASSLGVSGYNEQFF. The V call is TRBV7-8, the J call TRBJ2-1, with D maybe TRBD2 (6 bases). The CDR3 extends over 15 amino acids. CDR1 is SGHVS, CDR2 FQNEAQ, per germline. The V gene lost 1 base and the J gene lost 4 bases, with 11 bases spanning the gap.

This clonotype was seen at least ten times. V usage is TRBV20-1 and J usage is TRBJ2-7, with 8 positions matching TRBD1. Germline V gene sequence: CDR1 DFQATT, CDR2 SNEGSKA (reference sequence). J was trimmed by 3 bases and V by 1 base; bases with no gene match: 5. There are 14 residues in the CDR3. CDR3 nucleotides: TGCAGTGCTAGAGGGGGGACAGGAGACTACGAGCAGTACTTC. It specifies CSARGGTGDYEQYF.